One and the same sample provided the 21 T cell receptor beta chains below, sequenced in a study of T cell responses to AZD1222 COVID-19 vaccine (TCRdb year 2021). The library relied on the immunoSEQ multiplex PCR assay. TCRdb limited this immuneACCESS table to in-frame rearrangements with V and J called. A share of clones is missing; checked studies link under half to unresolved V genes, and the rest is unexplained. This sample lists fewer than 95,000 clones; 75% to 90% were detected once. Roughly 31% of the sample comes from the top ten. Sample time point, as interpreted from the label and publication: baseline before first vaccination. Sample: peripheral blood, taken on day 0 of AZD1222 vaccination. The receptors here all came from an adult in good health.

Here the CDR3 DNA reads TGTGCCAGCTCACCCGCCTCGGGTGAAGCTTTCTTT. As protein: CASSPASGEAFF. The chain employs TRBV18 and TRBJ1-1, with no clear D. Germline V gene data show CDR1 as KGHSH and CDR2 as LQKENI. The CDR3 spans 12 residues. Deletions cut 3 bases from V and 7 bases from J, with 9 bases between.

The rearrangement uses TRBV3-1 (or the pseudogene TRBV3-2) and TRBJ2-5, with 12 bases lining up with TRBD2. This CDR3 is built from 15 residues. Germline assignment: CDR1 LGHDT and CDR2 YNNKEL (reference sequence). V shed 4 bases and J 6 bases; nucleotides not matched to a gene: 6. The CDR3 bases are TGTGCCAGCAGCCCGCCAACTAGCGGGAGGAAGACCCAGTACTTC. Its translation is CASSPPTSGRKTQYF.

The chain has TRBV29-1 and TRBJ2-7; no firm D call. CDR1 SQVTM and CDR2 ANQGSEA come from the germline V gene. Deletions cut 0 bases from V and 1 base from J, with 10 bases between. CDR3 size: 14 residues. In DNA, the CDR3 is TGCAGCGTTGAAGATGTGGCCGGTTCCTACGAGCAGTACTTC. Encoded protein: CSVEDVAGSYEQYF.

CDR3 coding DNA: TGCAGCGTTACCCTTCCCGGACTAACTTATGGCTACACCTTC. It yields the protein CSVTLPGLTYGYTF. The chain joins TRBV29-1 to TRBJ1-2; unclear D gene. The CDR3 is 14 amino acids. Germline CDR1 reads SQVTM; CDR2 reads ANQGSEA. Trimming pared 5 bases from V and 5 bases from J, leaving 18 bases between.

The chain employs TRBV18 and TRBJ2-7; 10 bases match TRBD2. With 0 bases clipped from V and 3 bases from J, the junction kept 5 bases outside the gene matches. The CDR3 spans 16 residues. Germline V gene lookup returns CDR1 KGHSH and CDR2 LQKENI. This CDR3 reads CASSPPSGRAVYEQYF. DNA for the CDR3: TGTGCCAGCTCACCACCGAGCGGGAGGGCCGTCTACGAGCAGTACTTC.

Here the CDR3 reads CASSYPGLAVYEQYF. The DNA of the CDR3 is TGTGCCAGCAGTTATCCGGGACTAGCGGTCTACGAGCAGTACTTC. This chain uses TRBV28 with TRBJ2-7; 11 bases align to TRBD2. This CDR3 is 15 amino acids long. Germline V CDR1 and CDR2: MDHEN, SYDVKM. Trimming took 4 bases from V and 3 from J; bases not matched to a gene: 5.

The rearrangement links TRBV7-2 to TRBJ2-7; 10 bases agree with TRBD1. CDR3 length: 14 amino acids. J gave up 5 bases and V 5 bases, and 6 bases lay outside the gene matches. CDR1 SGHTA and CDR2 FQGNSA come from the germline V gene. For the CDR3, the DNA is TGTGCCAGCAGCAGGACAGGGGGTACCCACGAGCAGTACTTC. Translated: CASSRTGGTHEQYF.

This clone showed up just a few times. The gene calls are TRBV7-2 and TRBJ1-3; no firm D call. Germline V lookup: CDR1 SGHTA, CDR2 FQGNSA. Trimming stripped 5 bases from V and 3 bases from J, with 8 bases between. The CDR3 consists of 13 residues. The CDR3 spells CASSPGFGNTIYF. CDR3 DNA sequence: TGTGCCAGCAGCCCGGGGTTTGGAAACACCATATATTTT.

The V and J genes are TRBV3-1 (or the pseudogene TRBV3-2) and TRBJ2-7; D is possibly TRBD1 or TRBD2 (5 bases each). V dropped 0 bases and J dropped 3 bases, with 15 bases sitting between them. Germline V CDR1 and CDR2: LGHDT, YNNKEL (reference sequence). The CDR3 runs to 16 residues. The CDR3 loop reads CASSQDLGESFYEQYF. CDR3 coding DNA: TGTGCCAGCAGCCAAGATTTGGGGGAGTCTTTCTACGAGCAGTACTTC.

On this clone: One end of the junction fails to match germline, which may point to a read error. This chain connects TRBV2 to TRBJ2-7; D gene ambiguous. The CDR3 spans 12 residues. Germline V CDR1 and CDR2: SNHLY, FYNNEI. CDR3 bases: TGTGCCAGCCGGACGGCCTCCAACGAGCAGTACTTC. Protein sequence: CASRTASNEQYF.

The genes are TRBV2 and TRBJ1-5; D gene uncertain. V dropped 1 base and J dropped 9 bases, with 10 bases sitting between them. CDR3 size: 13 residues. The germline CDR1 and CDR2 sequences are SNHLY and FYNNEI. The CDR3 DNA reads TGTGCCAGCAGTGAAGAGAGGGAGCGGCCCCAGCATTTT. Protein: CASSEERERPQHF.

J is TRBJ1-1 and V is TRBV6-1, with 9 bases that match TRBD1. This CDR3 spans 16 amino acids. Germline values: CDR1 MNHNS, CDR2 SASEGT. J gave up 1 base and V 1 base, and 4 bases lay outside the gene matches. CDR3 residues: CASSEVGTGWNTEAFF. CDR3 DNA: TGTGCCAGCAGTGAAGTGGGGACAGGGTGGAACACTGAAGCTTTCTTT.

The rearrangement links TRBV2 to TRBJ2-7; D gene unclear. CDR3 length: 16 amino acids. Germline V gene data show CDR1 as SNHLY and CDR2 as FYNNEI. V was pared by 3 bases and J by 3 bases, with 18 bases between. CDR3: CASSDPGGQRSYEQYF. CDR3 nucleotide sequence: TGTGCCAGCAGTGATCCTGGCGGCCAGAGGAGCTACGAGCAGTACTTC. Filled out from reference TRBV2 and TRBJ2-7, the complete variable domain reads EPEVTQTPSHQVTQMGQEVILRCVPISNHLYFYWYRQILGQKVEFLVSFYNNEISEKSEIFDDQFSVERPDGSNFTLKIRSTKLEDSAMYFCASSDPGGQRSYEQYFGPGTRLTVT.

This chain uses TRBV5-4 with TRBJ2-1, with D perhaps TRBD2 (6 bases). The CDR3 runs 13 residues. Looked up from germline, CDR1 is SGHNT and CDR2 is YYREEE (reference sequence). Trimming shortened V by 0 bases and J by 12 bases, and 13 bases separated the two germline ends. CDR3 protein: CASSLAVGSAQFF. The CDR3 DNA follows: TGTGCCAGCAGCTTGGCCGTCGGGAGCGCGCAGTTCTTC.

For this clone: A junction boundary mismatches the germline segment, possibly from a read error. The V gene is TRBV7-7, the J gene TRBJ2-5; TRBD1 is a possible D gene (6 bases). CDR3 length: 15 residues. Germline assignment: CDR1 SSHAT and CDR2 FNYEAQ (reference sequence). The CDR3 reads CASSLEFGQGETQYF. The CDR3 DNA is TGTGCTAGCAGCTTAGAATTCGGCCAGGGGGAGACCCAGTACTTC.

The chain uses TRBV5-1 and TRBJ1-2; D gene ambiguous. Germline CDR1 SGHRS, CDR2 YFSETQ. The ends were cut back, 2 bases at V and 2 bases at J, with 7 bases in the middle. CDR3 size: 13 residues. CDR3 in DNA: TGCGCCAGCAGCTTCGAGGACAACTATGGCTACACCTTC. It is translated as CASSFEDNYGYTF.

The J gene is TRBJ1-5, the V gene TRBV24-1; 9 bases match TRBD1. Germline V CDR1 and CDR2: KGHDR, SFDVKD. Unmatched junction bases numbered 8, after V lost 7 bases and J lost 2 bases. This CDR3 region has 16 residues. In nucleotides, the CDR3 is TGTGCCACCAGCCACGGACAGGGGTGGGGCAATCAGCCCCAGCATTTT. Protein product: CATSHGQGWGNQPQHF.

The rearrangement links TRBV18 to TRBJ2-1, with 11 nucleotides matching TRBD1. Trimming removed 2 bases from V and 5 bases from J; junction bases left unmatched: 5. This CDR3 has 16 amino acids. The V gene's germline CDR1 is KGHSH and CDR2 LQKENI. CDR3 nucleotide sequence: TGTGCCAGCTCACCAAGGACAGGGGGCGCCAACAATGAGCAGTTCTTC. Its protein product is CASSPRTGGANNEQFF.

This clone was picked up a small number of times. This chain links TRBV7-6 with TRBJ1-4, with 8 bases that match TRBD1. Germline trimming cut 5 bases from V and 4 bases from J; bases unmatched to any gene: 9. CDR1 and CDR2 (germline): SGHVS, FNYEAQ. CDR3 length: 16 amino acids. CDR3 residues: CASSNTPGQVNEKLFF. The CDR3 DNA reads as TGTGCCAGCAGCAATACTCCGGGACAGGTTAATGAAAAACTGTTTTTT.

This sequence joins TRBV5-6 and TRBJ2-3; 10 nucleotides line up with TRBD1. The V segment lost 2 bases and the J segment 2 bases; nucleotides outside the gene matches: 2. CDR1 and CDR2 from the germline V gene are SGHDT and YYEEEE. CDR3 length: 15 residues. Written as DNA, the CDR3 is TGTGCCAGCAGCTTCGGGACAGGGGACACAGATACGCAGTATTTT. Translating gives CASSFGTGDTDTQYF.

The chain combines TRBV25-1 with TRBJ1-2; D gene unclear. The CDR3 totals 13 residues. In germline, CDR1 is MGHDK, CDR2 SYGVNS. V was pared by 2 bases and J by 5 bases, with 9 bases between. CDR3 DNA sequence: TGTGCCAGCAGTGAAGGCGGAAGATATGGCTACACCTTC. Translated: CASSEGGRYGYTF.